This TCR beta chain comes out of a study of tumor and adjacent non-tumor tissue in lung cancer. This clonotype has a count of ten or more. A modified ARM-PCR protocol with three rounds of nested PCR amplified TCRbeta. TCRdb ran MiXCR on the multiplex PCR reads and lists one entry per CDR3 protein. The sample includes about 75,000 distinct CDR3 sequences, about two thirds seen only once; the top ten take roughly 26%. RNA was extracted from bulk tissue without any cell sorting. This non-tumor lung sample came from over 3 cm beyond the tumor edge. This receptor was obtained from a woman between 45 and 60 years old with non-small cell lung cancer. Material: distant non-tumor lung tissue.

The CDR3 is CASSLEGQATWAQYF. The CDR3 region has the DNA TGTGCCAGCAGTTTAGAAGGCCAGGCAACATGGGCCCAGTACTTC. The chain is built from TRBV12-3 or TRBV12-4 and TRBJ2-5; D is uncertain. V lost 1 base, J lost 9 bases, and 18 bases lay in between. The CDR3 is 15 residues long.